The subject of this entry is one T cell receptor (beta chain). The data are from a study of blood T cell repertoires in COVID-19. The germline gives CDR1 MNHNY, CDR2 SVGAGI (reference sequence). The CDR3 runs to 15 residues. The ends were cut back, 5 bases at V and 7 bases at J, with 20 bases in the middle. Some clones are missing from TCRdb's copy, which holds only in-frame ones; the method was immunoSEQ multiplex PCR. Seen here are about 93,000 clones, about 88% observed once, and the top ten hold over 15%. Sequencing was carried out using peripheral blood. This TCR came from an elderly woman with acute or convalescent COVID-19. The V gene is TRBV6-6, the J gene TRBJ1-2; D might be TRBD1 (6 bases). The CDR3 DNA follows: TGTGCCAGCAGTCCACAGGGAAGGCAGGTTGGTGGCTACACCTTC. This encodes CASSPQGRQVGGYTF.